These T cell receptor beta chains were read from a single sample in a study of T cells in Graves' hyperthyroidism and ophthalmopathy. Each CDR3 protein gets one entry after TCRdb re-called the multiplex PCR reads with MiXCR. Counted here are approximately 630,000 distinct CDR3 sequences, 15% to 20% occurring once; the ten biggest clones make up approximately 3.8%. Material for sequencing was blood. These receptors all come from a woman aged 30 to 39 with Graves' hyperthyroidism. The CDR3 runs from the conserved cysteine through the conserved F or W. Fields, in order: clone size, J gene, D gene, V gene, CDR3 length, CDR3 DNA, CDR3 protein. The D gene is left open where the match is weak. Not all rows give a size; the values are once, few, many and, for expanded clones, a class.

NA TRBJ2-7 NA TRBV20-1 14 TGCAGTGCTAGAGATCCCCGGAGGGGGGACGAGCAGTACTTC CSARDPRRGDEQYF
many TRBJ2-3 NA TRBV5-1 14 TGCGCCAGCAGCTTGGCGCTAGGTGTAGATACGCAGTATTTT CASSLALGVDTQYF
NA TRBJ1-5 TRBD1 TRBV28 14 TGTGCCAGCAGACCGGGACAGGGGCTCCAGCCCCAGCATTTT CASRPGQGLQPQHF
NA TRBJ2-7 TRBD1 TRBV7-2 16 TGTGCCAGCAGCTTAGCTCCGGGACAGGGAACCTACGAGCAGTACTTC CASSLAPGQGTYEQYF
few TRBJ1-1 NA TRBV7-9 14 TGTGCCAGCAGCTTAACTTCTGTGAACACTGAAGCTTTCTTT CASSLTSVNTEAFF
many TRBJ1-1 NA TRBV5-1 15 TGCGCCAGCAGCTTGATAGGTCGGAGTGGGACTGAAGCTTTCTTT CASSLIGRSGTEAFF
few TRBJ2-2 NA TRBV24-1 14 TGTGCCACCAGTGCCCCTTTGAACACCGGGGAGCTGTTTTTT CATSAPLNTGELFF
few TRBJ2-3 NA TRBV30 14 TGTGCCTGGAGTGTCTTGCTAGGCACAGATACGCAGTATTTT CAWSVLLGTDTQYF
few TRBJ2-3 TRBD2 TRBV9 21 TGTGCCAGCAGCGTGTCATGGGACTCTCGGGCTAGCGGGAGGGCCCCAGATACGCAGTATTTT CASSVSWDSRASGRAPDTQYF
many TRBJ2-3 TRBD1 TRBV11-2 15 TGTGCCAGCAGCGACGCCGACAGGGGAGCTCATACGCAGTATTTT CASSDADRGAHTQYF
many TRBJ1-5 TRBD1 TRBV27 15 TGTGCCAGCAGACGGGGACAGGGAGGGTTTCAGCCCCAGCATTTT CASRRGQGGFQPQHF
few TRBJ1-1 TRBD1 TRBV10-1 17 TGCGCCAGCAGTAATAACCGGGACAGGACGTTTGGGACTGAAGCTTTCTTT CASSNNRDRTFGTEAFF
many TRBJ2-7 NA TRBV11-2 13 TGTGCCAGCAGCTTAGAGCGGACCTACGAGCAGTACTTC CASSLERTYEQYF
NA TRBJ2-7 TRBD2 TRBV7-9 15 TGTGCCAGCAGCTCGCAAGCGGGAGGGCCGGGGGAGCAGTACTTC CASSSQAGGPGEQYF
NA TRBJ2-2 TRBD2 TRBV28 14 TGTGCCAGCAGTATCCTAGGACTAGACGGGGAGCTGTTTTTT CASSILGLDGELFF
few TRBJ2-2 TRBD2 TRBV9 15 TGTGCCAGCAGCGCCCCTAGCGGGAACACCGGGGAGCTGTTTTTT CASSAPSGNTGELFF
NA TRBJ2-3 NA TRBV6-1 13 TGTGCCTCGACGGGGCAGGGCGCAGATACGCAGTATTTT CASTGQGADTQYF
many TRBJ1-5 NA TRBV13 16 TGTGCCAGCAGCTCCGGGGGGCCTCGGGCATATCAGCCCCAGCATTTT CASSSGGPRAYQPQHF
NA TRBJ2-1 NA TRBV4-2 14 TGTGCCAGCAGCCAAGATTTGTACTACAATGAGCAGTTCTTC CASSQDLYYNEQFF
many TRBJ2-5 NA TRBV28 13 TGTGCCAGCAGTTCCGGACAGACAGAGACCCAGTACTTC CASSSGQTETQYF
many TRBJ2-7 NA TRBV9 15 TGTGCCAGCAGCGTAGAGGGTCATTCCTACTACGAGCAGTACTTC CASSVEGHSYYEQYF
many TRBJ2-6 NA TRBV29-1 17 TGCAGCGTCTTCGGACAGTCGGGGAGCTCTGGGGCCAACGTCCTGACTTTC CSVFGQSGSSGANVLTF
many TRBJ1-2 NA TRBV24-1 11 TGTGCCACTGCCGGTACCGATGGCTACACCTTC CATAGTDGYTF
many TRBJ2-2 NA TRBV20-1 15 TGCAGTGCCCCGCAACCGGAAGTAAACACCGGGGAGCTGTTTTTT CSAPQPEVNTGELFF
many TRBJ2-7 NA TRBV11-1 12 TGTGCCAGCAGCGCCAGCATATACGAGCAGTACTTC CASSASIYEQYF
few TRBJ2-1 TRBD2 TRBV20-1 17 TGCAGTGCTAGAGATCTTTGGAGAGCGGGAGACTACAATGAGCAGTTCTTC CSARDLWRAGDYNEQFF
many TRBJ1-1 NA TRBV3-1 16 TGTGCCAGCAGCCAAGAGGTGGGAGGGGAGTACGCTGAAGCTTTCTTT CASSQEVGGEYAEAFF
NA TRBJ1-5 TRBD1 TRBV7-8 15 TGTGCCAGCAGCCCCAGGGGGCTCACGAATCAGCCCCAGCATTTT CASSPRGLTNQPQHF
few TRBJ2-1 NA TRBV3-1 15 TGTGCCAGCAGCCCCAGCGTGGGGCAAAGCAATGAGCAGTTCTTC CASSPSVGQSNEQFF
NA TRBJ2-7 TRBD2 TRBV20-1 15 TGCAGTGCTCTGGGACTAGCGGGCCTAATCTACGAGCAGTACTTC CSALGLAGLIYEQYF